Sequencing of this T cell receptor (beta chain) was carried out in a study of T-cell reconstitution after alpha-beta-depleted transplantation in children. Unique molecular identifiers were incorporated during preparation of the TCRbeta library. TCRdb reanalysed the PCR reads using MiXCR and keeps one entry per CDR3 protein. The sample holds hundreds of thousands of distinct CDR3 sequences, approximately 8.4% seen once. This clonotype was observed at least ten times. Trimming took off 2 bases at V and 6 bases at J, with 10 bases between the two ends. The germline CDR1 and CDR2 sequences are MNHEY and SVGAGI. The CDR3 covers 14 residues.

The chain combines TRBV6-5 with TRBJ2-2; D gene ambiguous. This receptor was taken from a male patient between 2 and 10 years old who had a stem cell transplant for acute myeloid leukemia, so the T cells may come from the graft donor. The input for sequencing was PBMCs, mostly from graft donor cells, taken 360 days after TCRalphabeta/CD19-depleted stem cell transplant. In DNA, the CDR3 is TGTGCCAGCAGTTACACCGGGTCGGCCGGGGAGCTGTTTTTT. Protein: CASSYTGSAGELFF.